In its sample, the clone carrying this T cell receptor (beta chain) was seen a few times. Its target is unknown. The data were obtained in a study of T-cell memory formation after mild COVID-19. Broader study findings: Day 15 to 85 contractors were CD4/CD8 balanced; later expanders leaned CD4+.

The CDR3 has 12 residues. V was trimmed by 0 bases and J by 4 bases, leaving 3 bases between them. Germline values: CDR1 LNHNV, CDR2 YYDKDF (reference sequence). TCRdb independently ran MiXCR on the 5' RACE reads; one entry per CDR3 protein. The sample carries hundreds of thousands of distinct CDR3 sequences, roughly 24% recorded once. The chain has TRBV15 and TRBJ1-2; D is ambiguous. The sequencing input was PBMCs or a T cell subset sorted from them (not recorded which). The receptor comes from an adult woman who had mild COVID-19 (a few samples of this study predate the infection). Cell type and time point are not known. The CDR3 reads CATSRDSYGYTF. The CDR3 DNA reads TGTGCCACCAGCAGAGACAGCTATGGCTACACCTTC.